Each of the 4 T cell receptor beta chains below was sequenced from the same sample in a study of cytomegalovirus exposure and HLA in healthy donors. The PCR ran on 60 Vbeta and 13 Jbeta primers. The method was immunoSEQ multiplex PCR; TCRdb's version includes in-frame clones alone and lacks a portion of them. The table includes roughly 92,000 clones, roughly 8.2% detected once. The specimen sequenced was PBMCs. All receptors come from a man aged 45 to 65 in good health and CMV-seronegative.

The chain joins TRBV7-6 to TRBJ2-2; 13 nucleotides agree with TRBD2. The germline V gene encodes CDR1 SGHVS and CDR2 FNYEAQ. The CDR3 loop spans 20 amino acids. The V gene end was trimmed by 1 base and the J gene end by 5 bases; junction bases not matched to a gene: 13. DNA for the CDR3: TGTGCCAGCAGCTTAGGACTAGCGGGAGGACACCTCCTGGGAACCGGGGAGCTGTTTTTT. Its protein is CASSLGLAGGHLLGTGELFF. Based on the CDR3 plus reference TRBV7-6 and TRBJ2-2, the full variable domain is GAGVSQSPRYKVTKRGQDVALRCDPISGHVSLYWYRQALGQGPEFLTYFNYEAQQDKSGLPNDRFSAERPEGSISTLTIQRTEQRDSAMYRCASSLGLAGGHLLGTGELFFGEGSRLTVL.

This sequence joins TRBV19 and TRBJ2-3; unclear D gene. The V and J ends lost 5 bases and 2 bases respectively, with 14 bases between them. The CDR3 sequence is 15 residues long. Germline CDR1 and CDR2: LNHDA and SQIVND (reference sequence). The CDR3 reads CASSPWQAATDTQYF. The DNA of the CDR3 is TGTGCCAGTAGTCCATGGCAGGCAGCCACAGATACGCAGTATTTT.

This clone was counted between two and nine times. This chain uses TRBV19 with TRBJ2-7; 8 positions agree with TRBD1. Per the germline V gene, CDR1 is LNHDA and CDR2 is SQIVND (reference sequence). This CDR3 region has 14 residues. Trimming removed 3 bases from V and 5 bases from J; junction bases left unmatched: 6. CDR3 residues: CASSILGQGHEQYF. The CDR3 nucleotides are TGTGCCAGTAGTATCTTAGGACAGGGTCACGAGCAGTACTTC. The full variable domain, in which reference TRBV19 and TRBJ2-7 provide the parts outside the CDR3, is DGGITQSPKYLFRKEGQNVTLSCEQNLNHDAMYWYRQDPGQGLRLIYYSQIVNDFQKGDIAEGYSVSREKKESFPLTVTSAQKNPTAFYLCASSILGQGHEQYFGPGTRLTVT.

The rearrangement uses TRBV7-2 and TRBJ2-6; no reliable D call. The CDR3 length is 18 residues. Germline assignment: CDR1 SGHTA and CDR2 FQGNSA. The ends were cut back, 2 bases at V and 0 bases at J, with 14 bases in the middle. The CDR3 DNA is TGTGCCAGCAGCTTAATGTGGGCCGGCCTCTCTGGGGCCAACGTCCTGACTTTC. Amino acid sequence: CASSLMWAGLSGANVLTF.